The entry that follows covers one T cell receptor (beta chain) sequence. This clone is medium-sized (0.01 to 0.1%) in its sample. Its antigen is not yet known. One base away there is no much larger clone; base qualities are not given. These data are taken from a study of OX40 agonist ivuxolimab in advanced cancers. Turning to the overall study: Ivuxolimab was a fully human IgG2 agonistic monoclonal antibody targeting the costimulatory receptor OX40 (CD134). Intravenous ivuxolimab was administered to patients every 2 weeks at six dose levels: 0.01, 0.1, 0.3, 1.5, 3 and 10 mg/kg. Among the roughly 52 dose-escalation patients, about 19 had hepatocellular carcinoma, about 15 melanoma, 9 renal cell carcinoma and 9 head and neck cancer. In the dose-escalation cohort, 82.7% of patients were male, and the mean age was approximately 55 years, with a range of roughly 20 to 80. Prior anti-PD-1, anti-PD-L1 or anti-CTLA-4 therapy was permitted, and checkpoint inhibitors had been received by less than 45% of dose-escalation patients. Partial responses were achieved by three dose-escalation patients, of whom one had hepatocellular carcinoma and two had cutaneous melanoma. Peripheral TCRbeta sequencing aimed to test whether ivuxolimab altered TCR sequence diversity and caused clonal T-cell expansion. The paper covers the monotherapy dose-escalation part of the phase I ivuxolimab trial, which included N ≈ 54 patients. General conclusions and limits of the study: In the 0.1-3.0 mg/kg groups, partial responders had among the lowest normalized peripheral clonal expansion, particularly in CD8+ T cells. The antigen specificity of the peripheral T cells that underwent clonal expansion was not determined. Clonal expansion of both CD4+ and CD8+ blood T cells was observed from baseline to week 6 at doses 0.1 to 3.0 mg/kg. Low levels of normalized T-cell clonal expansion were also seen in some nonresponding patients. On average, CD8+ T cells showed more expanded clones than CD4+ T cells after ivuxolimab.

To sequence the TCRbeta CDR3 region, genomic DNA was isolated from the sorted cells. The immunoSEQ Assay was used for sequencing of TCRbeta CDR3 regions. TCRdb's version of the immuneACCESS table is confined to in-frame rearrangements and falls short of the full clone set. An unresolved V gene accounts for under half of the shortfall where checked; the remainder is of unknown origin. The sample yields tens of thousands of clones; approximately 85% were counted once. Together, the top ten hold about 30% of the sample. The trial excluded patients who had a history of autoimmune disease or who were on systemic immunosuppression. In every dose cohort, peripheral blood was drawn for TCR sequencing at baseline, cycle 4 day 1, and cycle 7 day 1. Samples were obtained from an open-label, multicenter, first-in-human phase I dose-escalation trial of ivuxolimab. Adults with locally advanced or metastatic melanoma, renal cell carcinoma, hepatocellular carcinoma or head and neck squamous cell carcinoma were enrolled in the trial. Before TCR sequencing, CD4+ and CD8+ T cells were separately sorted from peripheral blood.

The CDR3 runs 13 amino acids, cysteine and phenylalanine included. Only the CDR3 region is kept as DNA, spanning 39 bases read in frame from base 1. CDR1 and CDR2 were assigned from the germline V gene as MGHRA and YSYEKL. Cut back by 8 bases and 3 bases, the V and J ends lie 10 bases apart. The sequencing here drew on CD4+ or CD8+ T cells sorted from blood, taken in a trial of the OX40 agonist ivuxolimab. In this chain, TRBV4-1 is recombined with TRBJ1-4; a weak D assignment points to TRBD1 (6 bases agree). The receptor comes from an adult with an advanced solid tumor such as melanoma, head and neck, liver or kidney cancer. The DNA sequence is TGCGCCAGCGGACAGCAATCTAATGAAAAACTGTTTTTT. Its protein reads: CASGQQSNEKLFF.